These T cell receptor beta chains were read from a single sample in a study of long-term antiretroviral therapy in people with HIV. Clones were sequenced by immunoSEQ multiplex PCR, and TCRdb holds only the in-frame ones, with some missing. The sample lists tens of thousands of clones; around 83% were seen once. Sequenced here: unsorted PBMCs, sampled just under 2.9 years before starting antiretroviral therapy. Every receptor here comes from a woman younger than 45 with HIV. Each CDR3 is given with its conserved first and last residue. A D gene is named only where the DNA matches it firmly. Rows give clone size only sometimes, using once, few, many, or a class for an expanded clone.

j_gene | abundance | d_gene | v_gene | CDR3aa | CDR3nt
TRBJ2-1 | - | TRBD2 | TRBV5-1 | CASSLERGSYNEQFF | TGCGCCAGCAGCTTGGAGCGGGGATCCTACAATGAGCAGTTCTTC
TRBJ1-6 | - | - | TRBV27 | CASSLGRVSPLHF | TGTGCCAGCAGTTTAGGTCGGGTTTCACCCCTCCACTTT
TRBJ1-2 | - | TRBD1 | TRBV10-3 | CATEDREHLYGYTF | TGTGCCACTGAGGACAGGGAGCACCTCTATGGCTACACCTTC
TRBJ1-2 | - | - | TRBV27 | CASSFSAESYGYTF | TGTGCCAGCAGTTTCTCGGCGGAATCCTATGGCTACACCTTC
TRBJ1-2 | - | TRBD1 | TRBV30 | CASPKDRTTIGYTF | TGTGCCAGCCCTAAGGACAGGACGACGATTGGCTACACCTTC
TRBJ1-3 | - | TRBD1 | TRBV30 | CAWSPRGTRNTIYF | TGTGCCTGGAGTCCCAGGGGGACACGAAACACCATATATTTT
TRBJ1-1 | - | - | TRBV4-1 | CASSQVRDTEAFF | TGCGCCAGCAGCCAAGTGAGGGACACTGAAGCTTTCTTT
TRBJ2-3 | once | - | TRBV6-5 | CASSLARWSDTQYF | TGTGCCAGCAGTTTGGCCCGGTGGTCGGATACGCAGTATTTT
TRBJ1-1 | - | - | TRBV7-8 | CASSPSNTEAFF | TGTGCCAGCAGCCCGTCGAACACTGAAGCTTTCTTT
TRBJ2-1 | - | - | TRBV7-3 | CASSLTGGNGNEQFF | TGTGCCAGCAGCTTAACGGGGGGAAATGGCAATGAGCAGTTCTTC
TRBJ2-5 | - | - | TRBV11-2 | CASSFGGEETQYF | TGTGCCAGCAGCTTCGGCGGGGAAGAGACCCAGTACTTC
TRBJ1-2 | few | - | TRBV6-1 | CASSESPWAYGYTF | TGTGCCAGCAGTGAGTCCCCTTGGGCCTATGGCTACACCTTC
TRBJ2-2 | once | TRBD2 | TRBV5-1 | CASSNGGGAFLHGELFF | TGCGCCAGCAGCAATGGCGGGGGGGCGTTTCTCCACGGGGAGCTGTTTTTT
TRBJ2-7 | once | TRBD1 | TRBV30 | CAWGVGQHYEQYF | TGTGCCTGGGGGGTGGGACAGCACTACGAGCAGTACTTC
TRBJ2-1 | - | TRBD1 | TRBV6-5 | CASRTGQGFYNEQFF | TGTGCCAGCAGGACGGGACAGGGTTTTTACAATGAGCAGTTCTTC
TRBJ1-6 | few | - | TRBV10-3 | CAIKETTPNSPLHF | TGTGCCATCAAGGAGACAACGCCTAATTCACCCCTCCACTTT
TRBJ1-1 | once | - | TRBV19 | CASSRTYTEAFF | TGTGCCAGCTCCAGGACATACACTGAAGCTTTCTTT
TRBJ1-1 | - | TRBD1 | TRBV4-2 | CASSRGQYTEAFF | TGTGCCAGCAGCCGGGGACAGTACACTGAAGCTTTCTTT
TRBJ1-1 | - | - | TRBV2 | CASSFGEGITEAFF | TGTGCCAGCAGTTTCGGGGAAGGGATCACTGAAGCTTTCTTT
TRBJ1-1 | - | - | TRBV9 | CASSEPGTPNTEAFF | TGTGCCAGCAGCGAACCCGGGACACCTAACACTGAAGCTTTCTTT
TRBJ1-4 | - | - | TRBV11-2 | CASSSPPYEKLFF | TGTGCCAGCAGCTCCCCCCCTTATGAAAAACTGTTTTTT
TRBJ2-3 | once | TRBD1 | TRBV2 | CASRGQGFTDTQYF | TGTGCCAGCAGGGGACAGGGTTTCACAGATACGCAGTATTTT
TRBJ2-2 | - | TRBD2 | TRBV5-1 | CASSWTVAGDTGELFF | TGCGCCAGCAGCTGGACCGTAGCGGGGGACACCGGGGAGCTGTTTTTT
TRBJ1-2 | once | - | TRBV9 | CASSVSGYGYTF | TGTGCCAGCAGCGTAAGCGGCTATGGCTACACCTTC
TRBJ1-1 | - | - | TRBV4-1 | CASSQQGAEAFF | TGCGCCAGCAGCCAACAGGGAGCTGAAGCTTTCTTT
TRBJ1-6 | few | TRBD1 | TRBV9 | CASSVEPGGGNSPLHF | TGTGCCAGCAGCGTAGAGCCAGGGGGAGGAAATTCACCCCTCCACTTT
TRBJ2-1 | - | TRBD2 | TRBV5-1 | CASSLDPSGGDEQFF | TGCGCCAGCAGCTTGGACCCAAGCGGGGGCGATGAGCAGTTCTTC
TRBJ1-1 | few | - | TRBV19 | CASSTRGGLNTEAFF | TGTGCCAGTAGTACCCGGGGGGGCCTGAACACTGAAGCTTTCTTT